Listed below are T cell receptor beta chains from one sample, sequenced in a study of spatial heterogeneity in lung cancer. TCRdb reanalysed the 5' RACE reads using MiXCR and keeps one entry per CDR3 protein. This table has 2,000 to 2,500 distinct CDR3 sequences, 7.2% appearing once. Sequenced here: normal lung tissue next to the tumor, sampled at surgery. These receptors were collected from a female donor with early-stage non-small cell lung cancer. Each CDR3 is given with its conserved first and last residue. D genes are given only for firm matches. Size values are once, few and many counts, or a class for expanded clones, and some rows have none.

>medium-sized|TRBV4-2|TRBD2|TRBJ2-5
CASSQGGVAGQETQYF
TGTGCCAGCAGCCAAGGGGGAGTAGCGGGTCAAGAGACCCAGTACTTC
>medium-sized|TRBV29-1|TRBD2|TRBJ2-5
CSVEEGTRQTQYF
TGCAGCGTTGAAGAGGGGACTAGACAGACCCAGTACTTC
>medium-sized|TRBV7-9|TRBD1|TRBJ1-1
CASSWGQGDEAFF
TGTGCCAGCAGCTGGGGACAGGGGGATGAAGCTTTCTTT
>medium-sized|TRBV7-2|TRBD2|TRBJ2-7
CASSPGGPDEQYF
TGTGCCAGCAGCCCGGGGGGTCCAGACGAGCAGTACTTC
>NA|TRBV7-6|TRBD2|TRBJ2-3
CASSLAVAGPTDTQYF
TGTGCCAGCAGCTTAGCGGTAGCGGGGCCCACAGATACGCAGTATTTT
>medium-sized|TRBV19|TRBD1|TRBJ1-1
CASSFGTGRDTEAFF
TGTGCCAGTAGTTTCGGGACAGGGAGGGACACTGAAGCTTTCTTT
>few|TRBV6-5|TRBD1|TRBJ2-7
CATLSGGRAYEQYF
TGTGCCACCCTGTCAGGGGGTCGCGCCTACGAGCAGTACTTC
>medium-sized|TRBV5-1|TRBD1|TRBJ2-7
CASRDRGHEQYF
TGCGCCAGCCGGGACAGGGGGCACGAGCAGTACTTC
>medium-sized|TRBV2|TRBD1|TRBJ1-6
CASSDFGQGNSPLHF
TGTGCCAGCAGTGATTTTGGACAGGGGAATTCACCCCTCCACTTT
>NA|TRBV9|NA|TRBJ2-7
CASSVTGTPSYEQYF
TGTGCCAGCAGCGTAACGGGGACACCGTCCTACGAGCAGTACTTC
>medium-sized|TRBV19|NA|TRBJ2-5
CASSGLGETQYF
TGTGCCAGTAGTGGCTTGGGAGAGACCCAGTACTTC
>medium-sized|TRBV28|NA|TRBJ2-7
CASSPIYVGSLYEQYF
TGTGCCAGCAGCCCAATATACGTCGGGAGCCTCTACGAGCAGTACTTC
>medium-sized|TRBV7-7|TRBD2|TRBJ2-2
CASSPRAGATGELFF
TGTGCTAGCAGCCCGAGAGCGGGGGCGACCGGGGAGCTGTTTTTT
>medium-sized|TRBV7-6|NA|TRBJ2-5
CASSLEGGGETQYF
TGTGCCAGCAGCTTAGAAGGCGGAGGGGAGACCCAGTACTTC
>medium-sized|TRBV19|TRBD1|TRBJ1-2
CASSSTGGDGYTF
TGTGCCAGTAGTTCGACAGGGGGCGATGGCTACACCTTC
>many|TRBV12-3/TRBV12-4|TRBD2|TRBJ2-7
CASSFRLAGVNEQYF
TGTGCCAGCAGTTTCCGCCTAGCGGGAGTCAACGAGCAGTACTTC
>medium-sized|TRBV27|NA|TRBJ2-2
CASSLGAAARELFF
TGTGCCAGCAGTTTGGGGGCAGCGGCCCGGGAGCTGTTTTTT
>medium-sized|TRBV28|TRBD1|TRBJ2-7
CASSPPTGVPYEQYF
TGTGCCAGCAGTCCTCCCACAGGGGTCCCCTACGAGCAGTACTTC